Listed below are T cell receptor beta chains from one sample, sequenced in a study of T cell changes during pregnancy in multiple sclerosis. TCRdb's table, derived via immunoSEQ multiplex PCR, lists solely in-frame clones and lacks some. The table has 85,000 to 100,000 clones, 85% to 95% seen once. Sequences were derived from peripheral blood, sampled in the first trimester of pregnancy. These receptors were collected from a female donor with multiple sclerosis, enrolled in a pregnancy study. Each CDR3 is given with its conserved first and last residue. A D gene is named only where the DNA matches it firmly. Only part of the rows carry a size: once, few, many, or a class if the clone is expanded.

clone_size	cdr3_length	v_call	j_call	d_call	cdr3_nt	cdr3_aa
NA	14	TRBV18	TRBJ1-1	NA	TGTGCCAGCTCCTTGGCAGGTTTCGACACTGAAGCTTTCTTT	CASSLAGFDTEAFF
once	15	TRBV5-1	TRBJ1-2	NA	TGCGCCAGCAGCGGGGACATTAATTTCCTCCATGGCTACACCTTC	CASSGDINFLHGYTF
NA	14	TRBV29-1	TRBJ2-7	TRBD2	TGCAGCGTTGGGATCAGCGGGATTCGATACGAGCAGTACTTC	CSVGISGIRYEQYF
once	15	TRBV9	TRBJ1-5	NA	TGTGCCAGCAGCCCACGAGGCGAGGGTTCCCAGCCCCAGCATTTT	CASSPRGEGSQPQHF
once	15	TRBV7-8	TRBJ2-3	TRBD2	TGTGCCAGCAGCCCCCGGCTAGCGGAGACAGATACGCAGTATTTT	CASSPRLAETDTQYF
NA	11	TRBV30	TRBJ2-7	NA	TGTGCCTTCGACAGGACCCCAGAGCAGTACTTC	CAFDRTPEQYF
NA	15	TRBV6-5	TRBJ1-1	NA	TGTGCCAGCAGTTACACCGGGACATGGAACACTGAAGCTTTCTTT	CASSYTGTWNTEAFF
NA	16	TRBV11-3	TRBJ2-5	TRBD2	TGTGCCAGCAGCTTCGGGACTAGCGGGAACCAAGAGACCCAGTACTTC	CASSFGTSGNQETQYF
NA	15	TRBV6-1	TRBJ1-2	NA	TGTGCCAGCAGTATAGAAGGGGGTGCTAACTATGGCTACACCTTC	CASSIEGGANYGYTF
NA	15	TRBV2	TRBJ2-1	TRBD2	TGTGCCAGCAGTAAACTAGCGGGCACCTACAATGAGCAGTTCTTC	CASSKLAGTYNEQFF
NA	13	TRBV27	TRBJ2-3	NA	TGTGCCAGCAGTATCCTCGGAGCAGATACGCAGTATTTT	CASSILGADTQYF